A single sample gave rise to the 28 T cell receptor beta chains below, sequenced in a study of blood T cell repertoires in COVID-19. Data came from immunoSEQ multiplex PCR; TCRdb stores just in-frame clones and leaves some out. The table lists about 330,000 clones, more than 90% of them singletons. Sequenced input: PBMCs or T cells enriched from blood (not recorded which). Receptor source: a woman between 25 and 40 years old who had recovered from COVID-19.

The chain combines TRBV21-1 with TRBJ1-4; the table assigns TRBD1, which was not confirmed against the DNA. TRBV21-1 is reported as a pseudogene. CDR3 length: 14 residues. CDR3 amino acids: CASSKTGNNEKLFF. CDR3 bases: TGTGCCAGCAGCAAGACAGGGAATAATGAAAAACTGTTTTTT.

CDR3 protein: CASNFALGGVNNSPLHF. The CDR3 DNA is TGTGCCAGCAACTTTGCCCTTGGAGGGGTAAATAATTCACCCCTCCACTTT. The chain couples TRBV5-6 to TRBJ1-6; D might be TRBD1 (5 bases). Between the trimmed V and J ends, which lost 6 bases and 5 bases, there was a span of 21 bases. The CDR3 consists of 17 residues. Germline CDR1 reads SGHDT; CDR2 reads YYEEEE. Based on the CDR3 plus reference TRBV5-6 and TRBJ1-6, the full variable domain is DAGVTQSPTHLIKTRGQQVTLRCSPKSGHDTVSWYQQALGQGPQFIFQYYEEEERQRGNFPDRFSGHQFPNYSSELNVNALLLGDSALYLCASNFALGGVNNSPLHFGNGTRLTVT.

The rearrangement uses TRBV6-5 and TRBJ2-1; no definite D call. CDR3 length: 15 amino acids. CDR1 and CDR2 (germline): MNHEY, SVGAGI. Trimming removed 7 bases at V and 6 bases at J, with 19 bases between. CDR3 DNA sequence: TGTGCCAGCATGGGCTCACGAATCCCCGGCAATGAGCAGTTCTTC. It translates to CASMGSRIPGNEQFF.

This clone was found a few times. For the CDR3, the DNA is TGTGCCAGCAGCCCGACCGGACTAGCGGCCGGCGAGCAGTACTTC. Translated, it gives CASSPTGLAAGEQYF. The V gene is TRBV7-2, the J gene TRBJ2-7, with 10 bases identical to TRBD2. This CDR3 is built from 15 residues. V was clipped by 5 bases and J by 6 bases; unmatched bases: 10. Germline loops: CDR1 SGHTA, CDR2 FQGNSA.

The gene calls are TRBV2 and TRBJ1-1; no clear D gene. The CDR3 contains 15 residues. The V gene's germline CDR1 is SNHLY and CDR2 FYNNEI. V shed 5 bases and J shed 6 bases, with 19 bases lying between them. The CDR3 region is CASSLDYAVGPEAFF. In nucleotides, the CDR3 is TGTGCCAGCAGTCTAGATTACGCGGTGGGTCCTGAAGCTTTCTTT.

This clone appeared a few times. The DNA of the CDR3 is TGTGCCAGCAGTTATGGAGCGGGGGGCTCGTCCTACGAGCAGTACTTC. Its protein is CASSYGAGGSSYEQYF. The chain combines TRBV6-6 with TRBJ2-7; 9 positions agree with TRBD2. After removal of 3 bases from V and 1 base from J, the junction contained 7 bases not matched to a gene. The CDR3 is 16 residues long. CDR1 is MNHNY and CDR2 is SVGAGI in the germline V gene (reference sequence).

This chain links TRBV7-9 with TRBJ2-3; 9 bases agree with TRBD2. Per the germline V gene, CDR1 is SEHNR and CDR2 is FQNEAQ (reference sequence). The trim removed 5 bases at V and 1 base at J, leaving 16 bases unmatched. This CDR3 comprises 19 residues. The CDR3 DNA sequence: TGTGCCAGCAGCCCGGATGGGTCTAGCGGGGCTTGGGGCACAGATACGCAGTATTTT. Amino acid sequence: CASSPDGSSGAWGTDTQYF.

This rearrangement joins TRBV11-3 to TRBJ2-7; 7 nucleotides line up with TRBD1. Germline V lookup: CDR1 SGHNT, CDR2 YENEEA. V was clipped by 5 bases and J by 0 bases; unmatched bases: 1. The CDR3 is 13 residues long. The CDR3 is CASSRQGSYEQYF. CDR3 DNA sequence: TGTGCCAGCAGCAGACAGGGCTCCTACGAGCAGTACTTC.

As DNA, the CDR3 is TGTGCCAGAAGCTTGGACAGGGAAGGGAACACCATATATTTT. Amino acid sequence: CARSLDREGNTIYF. This chain connects TRBV5-3 to TRBJ1-3; D is possibly TRBD1 (6 bases). Being an ORF, TRBV5-3 has a function that is uncertain. The V end lost 0 bases, the J end lost 7 bases, and 11 bases lay between the germline ends. This CDR3 has 14 residues.

This clone was seen a few times. The genes are TRBV4-1 and TRBJ1-5; D is unclear. The CDR3 spans 14 residues. V gave up 5 bases and J gave up 6 bases, with 14 bases separating them. CDR1 MGHRA and CDR2 YSYEKL come from the germline V gene. The CDR3 reads CASSYEGLGQPQHF. The CDR3 nucleotides are TGCGCCAGCAGCTATGAGGGTTTGGGTCAGCCCCAGCATTTT.

A word on this clone: Other nucleotide sequences from this sample produce the same CDR3. The CDR3 sequence is CASSPQGLNTEAFF. Written as DNA, the CDR3 is TGTGCCAGCTCACCACAGGGGTTGAACACTGAAGCTTTCTTT. The chain has TRBV18 and TRBJ1-1, with D maybe TRBD1 (5 bases). V lost 1 base and J 0 bases, leaving 6 bases between the germline ends. Germline CDR1 and CDR2: KGHSH and LQKENI. The CDR3 spans 14 residues.

The chain joins TRBV11-3 to TRBJ2-5; D gene ambiguous. This CDR3 spans 13 amino acids. CDR1 is SGHNT, CDR2 YENEEA, per germline. The germline V and J ends were trimmed by 0 bases and 2 bases, with 4 bases remaining between them. This CDR3 reads CASSLESQETQYF. The CDR3 DNA follows: TGTGCCAGCAGCTTAGAGTCTCAAGAGACCCAGTACTTC. Full variable domain (rest looked up from reference TRBV11-3 and TRBJ2-5): EAGVVQSPRYKIIEKKQPVAFWCNPISGHNTLYWYLQNLGQGPELLIRYENEEAVDDSQLPKDRFSAERLKGVDSTLKIQPAELGDSAVYLCASSLESQETQYFGPGTRLLVL.

The gene calls are TRBV25-1 and TRBJ2-7, with D hard to call. Trimming stripped 1 base from V and 7 bases from J, with 11 bases between. Germline CDR1 is MGHDK and CDR2 is SYGVNS. CDR3 length equals 13 residues. The CDR3 spells CASSEFTVEEQYF. The CDR3 DNA reads as TGTGCCAGCAGTGAATTTACCGTGGAGGAGCAGTACTTC.

The chain uses TRBV5-4 and TRBJ2-1; 10 nucleotides align to TRBD1. Per germline, CDR1 SGHNT and CDR2 YYREEE (reference sequence). The V segment lost 3 bases and the J segment 4 bases; nucleotides outside the gene matches: 7. This CDR3 is 16 amino acids long. This chain's CDR3 is CASSSKRTGGYNEQFF. In DNA form, the CDR3 reads TGTGCCAGCAGCTCGAAAAGGACAGGGGGGTACAATGAGCAGTTCTTC.

The chain combines TRBV27 with TRBJ1-5; D possibly corresponds to TRBD1 (5 bases). V lost 6 bases and J 4 bases, leaving 13 bases between the germline ends. There are 14 residues in the CDR3. Germline-derived CDR1 and CDR2 are MNHEY and SMNVEV (reference sequence). The CDR3 reads CASRTGVTNQPQHF. The CDR3 DNA reads TGTGCCAGCAGAACGGGGGTGACAAATCAGCCCCAGCATTTT.

V usage is TRBV5-6 and J usage is TRBJ1-2; D is undetermined. The CDR3 covers 14 residues. Germline CDR1 SGHDT, CDR2 YYEEEE. V lost 0 bases to trimming and J lost 0 bases, with 6 bases between them. CDR3: CASSLGSANYGYTF. The CDR3 nucleotides are TGTGCCAGCAGCTTGGGGTCAGCTAACTATGGCTACACCTTC.

J is TRBJ1-3 and V is TRBV15, with TRBD1 identical over 9 bases. Germline CDR1 reads LNHNV; CDR2 reads YYDKDF (reference sequence). The CDR3 spans 18 residues. V shed 2 bases and J 0 bases; nucleotides not matched to a gene: 8. The CDR3 DNA is TGTGCCACCAGCAGAAATCCGGGACAGGGCTTCTCTGGAAACACCATATATTTT. It codes for CATSRNPGQGFSGNTIYF.

V and J are TRBV4-1 and TRBJ2-5; unclear D gene. Germline loops: CDR1 MGHRA, CDR2 YSYEKL. The CDR3 spans 14 residues. V dropped 1 base and J dropped 5 bases, with 11 bases sitting between them. The CDR3 sequence: CASSQVIDGETQYF. The CDR3 nucleotides read TGCGCCAGCAGCCAAGTGATCGACGGGGAGACCCAGTACTTC.

The J gene is TRBJ1-2, the V gene TRBV29-1, with D unresolved. There are 15 residues in the CDR3. Trimming shortened V by 0 bases and J by 8 bases, and 19 bases separated the two germline ends. From germline, CDR1 is SQVTM and CDR2 ANQGSEA. DNA of the CDR3: TGCAGCGTTGAAGAGGTATATGGGGAGATTATAGGCTACACCTTC. Its protein is CSVEEVYGEIIGYTF.

This clone came up a few times. The chain uses TRBV2 and TRBJ2-4; TRBD2 aligns across 8 bases. The V segment lost 5 bases and the J segment 5 bases; nucleotides outside the gene matches: 8. Germline V gives CDR1 SNHLY, CDR2 FYNNEI. This CDR3 region has 15 residues. CDR3 bases: TGTGCCAGCAGTCCCCGGACTAGCACAGAAAACATTCAGTACTTC. This translates into CASSPRTSTENIQYF.

The chain employs TRBV9 and TRBJ1-3, with D maybe TRBD1 (6 bases). Germline V CDR1 and CDR2: SGDLS, YYNGEE. Trimming cost V 3 bases and J 0 bases, with 16 bases left between them. This CDR3 contains 17 residues. CDR3 loop: CASSADDRPPSGNTIYF. The CDR3, as DNA: TGTGCCAGCAGCGCCGATGACAGGCCCCCCTCTGGAAACACCATATATTTT. The whole variable domain, remainder taken from reference TRBV9 and TRBJ1-3, is DSGVTQTPKHLITATGQRVTLRCSPRSGDLSVYWYQQSLDQGLQFLIQYYNGEERAKGNILERFSAQQFPDLHSELNLSSLELGDSALYFCASSADDRPPSGNTIYFGEGSWLTVV.

The sample holds one count of this clone. This chain uses TRBV15 with TRBJ1-4, with TRBD1 matching over 10 bases. CDR1 is LNHNV, CDR2 YYDKDF, per germline (reference sequence). Trimming took 2 bases from V and 5 from J; bases not matched to a gene: 5. There are 16 residues in the CDR3. The DNA for the CDR3 is TGTGCCACCAGCAGAACACCGGGACAGGGGAATGAAAAACTGTTTTTT. As protein: CATSRTPGQGNEKLFF.

This chain uses TRBV5-8 with TRBJ2-5; TRBD1 is a possible D gene (6 bases). CDR1 is SGHTS and CDR2 is YDEGEE in the germline V gene. V lost 3 bases, J lost 2 bases, and 17 bases lay in between. This CDR3 region has 16 residues. CDR3 sequence: CASSWWEGGAQETQYF. CDR3 DNA sequence: TGTGCCAGCAGCTGGTGGGAAGGGGGAGCACAAGAGACCCAGTACTTC.

The chain recombines TRBV21-1 with TRBJ1-5. TRBV21-1 is listed as a pseudogene. The CDR3 loop spans 19 amino acids. CDR3 in DNA: TGTGCCAGCAGCAAAGAACTAAAGGCACGCAGAGGGAGTGTTCAGCCCCAGCATTTT. Translated: CASSKELKARRGSVQPQHF.

V gene TRBV7-2 combines with J gene TRBJ1-1; D is uncertain. The CDR3 spans 14 residues. Germline CDR1 SGHTA, CDR2 FQGNSA. V dropped 5 bases and J dropped 3 bases, with 13 bases sitting between them. The CDR3 DNA reads as TGTGCCAGCAGCACCGGACGGCGGGACACTGAAGCTTTCTTT. Protein sequence: CASSTGRRDTEAFF. Combining the CDR3 with reference TRBV7-2 and TRBJ1-1 gives the whole variable domain GAGVSQSPSNKVTEKGKDVELRCDPISGHTALYWYRQSLGQGLEFLIYFQGNSAPDKSGLPSDRFSAERTGGSVSTLTIQRTQQEDSAVYLCASSTGRRDTEAFFGQGTRLTVV.

The chain links TRBV27 to TRBJ1-6; D is possibly TRBD1 (5 bases). The CDR3 loop spans 14 amino acids. V shed 6 bases and J shed 3 bases, with 9 bases lying between them. Germline assignment: CDR1 MNHEY and CDR2 SMNVEV (reference sequence). The CDR3 DNA reads TGTGCCAGCAGACTTCAGGGCTATAATTCACCCCTCCACTTT. Encoded protein: CASRLQGYNSPLHF.

The chain couples TRBV5-1 to TRBJ2-3; TRBD1 agrees at 7 bases. The CDR3 length is 15 residues. Looked up from germline, CDR1 is SGHRS and CDR2 is YFSETQ. V gave up 2 bases and J gave up 0 bases; unmatched junction bases: 3. The CDR3 DNA is TGCGCCAGCAGCTTAGGACAGGAAAGCACAGATACGCAGTATTTT. Translation gives CASSLGQESTDTQYF.

This clone was found a few times. This chain uses TRBV7-6 with TRBJ1-3; the D is unclear. The V gene's germline CDR1 is SGHVS and CDR2 FNYEAQ. Trimming cost V 4 bases and J 0 bases, with 16 bases left between them. The CDR3 has 17 residues. The CDR3 DNA follows: TGTGCCAGCAGCTCGAGCTACGGGGAGATCTCTGGAAACACCATATATTTT. Translated: CASSSSYGEISGNTIYF.